This T cell receptor (beta chain) is drawn from a study of T cell responses to AZD1222 COVID-19 vaccine. Notes on the study in general: Spike was spanned by vaccine-associated CD4 TCRs, with dominance at 160-218 and 743-854.

Assay used: immunoSEQ multiplex PCR; TCRdb lists only in-frame clones, some missing. The sample has more than 100,000 clones; roughly 91% are singletons. This clone was detected only a few times. Its antigen is undetermined. Trimming cost V 3 bases and J 4 bases, with 21 bases left between them. CDR1 and CDR2 from the germline V gene are ENHRY and SYGVKD. CDR3 size: 17 residues. This receptor was taken from an adult in good health. The chain carries TRBV10-3 and TRBJ1-2; tentative D call: TRBD1 (5 bases). Sequenced material: peripheral blood, taken on day 0 of AZD1222 vaccination. CDR3 sequence: CAISDGGKKAGSYGYTF. The CDR3 DNA follows: TGTGCCATCAGTGATGGGGGAAAAAAGGCAGGCTCCTATGGCTACACCTTC.